A selection of T cell receptor beta chains follows, all from one sample in a study of blood T cell repertoires in COVID-19. Sequencing was performed with immunoSEQ multiplex PCR; in TCRdb, only in-frame clones are kept and a portion is missing. Among around 620,000 clones listed, 70% to 90% were seen once. Source material: peripheral blood. These receptors all stem from a young woman with acute or convalescent COVID-19. The CDR3 runs from the conserved cysteine through the conserved F or W. Fields, in order: V gene, J gene, clone size, D gene, CDR3 DNA, CDR3 protein. A D gene is named only where the DNA matches it firmly. Clone size is not always given. Where it is, it says once, few, many or a class for expanded clones.

v_call: TRBV7-2
j_call: TRBJ1-2
clone_size: NA
d_call: NA
cdr3_nt: TGTGCCAGCAGCTTAAGCGGGACAAGCTACACCTTC
cdr3_aa: CASSLSGTSYTF

v_call: TRBV28
j_call: TRBJ2-7
clone_size: NA
d_call: TRBD2
cdr3_nt: TGTGCCAGCACCCTGACGCGGGGGGGCTACCACGAGCAGTACTTC
cdr3_aa: CASTLTRGGYHEQYF

v_call: TRBV30
j_call: TRBJ1-3
clone_size: NA
d_call: NA
cdr3_nt: TGTGCCTGGAGTGTACCAGCTGGAAACACCATATATTTT
cdr3_aa: CAWSVPAGNTIYF

v_call: TRBV11-2
j_call: TRBJ2-5
clone_size: NA
d_call: NA
cdr3_nt: TGTGCCAGCAGCTCACTTAGGGGGGAGACCCAGTACTTC
cdr3_aa: CASSSLRGETQYF

v_call: TRBV4-1
j_call: TRBJ2-7
clone_size: NA
d_call: NA
cdr3_nt: TGCGCCAGCAGCAAAGAGCCCGTAGGGGTTTTCGAGCAGTACTTC
cdr3_aa: CASSKEPVGVFEQYF

v_call: TRBV28
j_call: TRBJ2-7
clone_size: few
d_call: TRBD1
cdr3_nt: TGTGCCAGCAGCCTAGGAACCACAGGGGACCTCTACGAGCAGTACTTC
cdr3_aa: CASSLGTTGDLYEQYF

v_call: TRBV25-1
j_call: TRBJ2-7
clone_size: NA
d_call: TRBD1
cdr3_nt: TGTGCCAGCAGTCCGACCCGGGGACAGGGGGCTAACGAGCAGTACTTC
cdr3_aa: CASSPTRGQGANEQYF

v_call: TRBV19
j_call: TRBJ1-1
clone_size: NA
d_call: NA
cdr3_nt: TGTGCCAGTAGTATAGTAGGAGGAAACACTGAAGCTTTCTTT
cdr3_aa: CASSIVGGNTEAFF

v_call: TRBV7-9
j_call: TRBJ2-7
clone_size: NA
d_call: NA
cdr3_nt: TGTGCCAGCAGCCTCAGCTCCTACGAGCAGTACTTC
cdr3_aa: CASSLSSYEQYF

v_call: TRBV5-6
j_call: TRBJ1-2
clone_size: NA
d_call: TRBD1
cdr3_nt: TGTGCCAGCAGATCCGGGACAGGGGGCTTCTACTATGGCTACACCTTC
cdr3_aa: CASRSGTGGFYYGYTF

v_call: TRBV19
j_call: TRBJ2-1
clone_size: NA
d_call: NA
cdr3_nt: TGTGCCAGTAGGACTAGTCTTAATTTTGGGAATGAGCAGTTCTTC
cdr3_aa: CASRTSLNFGNEQFF

v_call: TRBV30
j_call: TRBJ2-1
clone_size: NA
d_call: TRBD2
cdr3_nt: TGTGCCTGGGCCTCTAGCGGGGATGGCAATGAGCAGTTCTTC
cdr3_aa: CAWASSGDGNEQFF

v_call: TRBV9
j_call: TRBJ1-4
clone_size: NA
d_call: TRBD1
cdr3_nt: TGTGCCAGCAGCGGGACAGGGAGGGTCAACGAAAAACTGTTTTTT
cdr3_aa: CASSGTGRVNEKLFF

v_call: TRBV6-5
j_call: TRBJ1-2
clone_size: once
d_call: TRBD1
cdr3_nt: TGTGCCAGCACTATAGGACAGGGAGCCTATGGCTACACCTTC
cdr3_aa: CASTIGQGAYGYTF

v_call: TRBV5-6
j_call: TRBJ2-7
clone_size: NA
d_call: TRBD2
cdr3_nt: TGTGCCAGCAGGACGACTAGCGCGGGTTACGAGCAGTACTTC
cdr3_aa: CASRTTSAGYEQYF

v_call: TRBV7-8
j_call: TRBJ2-7
clone_size: NA
d_call: TRBD1
cdr3_nt: TGTGCCAGCAGCACACAGGGGGTGGGATGGTACGAGCAGTACTTC
cdr3_aa: CASSTQGVGWYEQYF

v_call: TRBV19
j_call: TRBJ1-6
clone_size: NA
d_call: NA
cdr3_nt: TGTGCCAGTAGTATAGGGGAGGACTATAATTCACCCCTCCACTTT
cdr3_aa: CASSIGEDYNSPLHF

v_call: TRBV28
j_call: TRBJ1-1
clone_size: NA
d_call: NA
cdr3_nt: TGTGCCAGCACACCCGACAGGTTGAACACTGAAGCTTTCTTT
cdr3_aa: CASTPDRLNTEAFF

v_call: TRBV5-4
j_call: TRBJ2-7
clone_size: once
d_call: TRBD1
cdr3_nt: TGTGCCAGCAGCTGGGGACAGGGGAAAGCTTGGGGCGAGCAGTACTTC
cdr3_aa: CASSWGQGKAWGEQYF

v_call: TRBV30
j_call: TRBJ2-7
clone_size: NA
d_call: NA
cdr3_nt: TGTGCCTGGAAAAAGGCAGGATTACCGTACGAGCAGTACTTC
cdr3_aa: CAWKKAGLPYEQYF

v_call: TRBV7-2
j_call: TRBJ1-1
clone_size: NA
d_call: NA
cdr3_nt: TGTGCCAGCAGCAGCCAGGGGAACACTGAAGCTTTCTTT
cdr3_aa: CASSSQGNTEAFF

v_call: TRBV27
j_call: TRBJ1-1
clone_size: NA
d_call: NA
cdr3_nt: TGTGCCAGCAGCTGGTCGTCCAGGGGATTAGCTACGAACACTGAAGCTTTCTTT
cdr3_aa: CASSWSSRGLATNTEAFF

v_call: TRBV30
j_call: TRBJ1-1
clone_size: NA
d_call: NA
cdr3_nt: TGTGCCTGGAGTGTAAAACCAGCGATGAGCACTGAAGCTTTCTTT
cdr3_aa: CAWSVKPAMSTEAFF

v_call: TRBV18
j_call: TRBJ1-1
clone_size: NA
d_call: TRBD1
cdr3_nt: TGTGCCAGCTCACCAACCCCAGGGGGCGGGAACACTGAAGCTTTCTTT
cdr3_aa: CASSPTPGGGNTEAFF

v_call: TRBV27
j_call: TRBJ1-2
clone_size: NA
d_call: TRBD1
cdr3_nt: TGTGCCAGCTGGAGGACAGGAACATATGGCTACACCTTC
cdr3_aa: CASWRTGTYGYTF

v_call: TRBV7-3
j_call: TRBJ2-7
clone_size: once
d_call: TRBD1
cdr3_nt: TGTGCCAGCAGCTGGGGACAGGGTTACGAGCAGTACTTC
cdr3_aa: CASSWGQGYEQYF

v_call: TRBV7-2
j_call: TRBJ1-4
clone_size: NA
d_call: TRBD1
cdr3_nt: TGTGCCAGCAGCTTAGGGACAGGACTTAATGAAAAACTGTTTTTT
cdr3_aa: CASSLGTGLNEKLFF

v_call: TRBV29-1
j_call: TRBJ1-1
clone_size: NA
d_call: NA
cdr3_nt: TGCAGCGTCCTACAGGACGGGGGGAACACTGAAGCTTTCTTT
cdr3_aa: CSVLQDGGNTEAFF

v_call: TRBV5-4
j_call: TRBJ1-2
clone_size: NA
d_call: NA
cdr3_nt: TGTGCCAGCAGCTTGGGGTCTATTTCTTATGGCTACACCTTC
cdr3_aa: CASSLGSISYGYTF

v_call: TRBV28
j_call: TRBJ1-2
clone_size: NA
d_call: TRBD1
cdr3_nt: TGTGCCAGCAGTTACTCGGACAGGGGATGGAATGGCTACACCTTC
cdr3_aa: CASSYSDRGWNGYTF

v_call: TRBV6-4
j_call: TRBJ2-3
clone_size: NA
d_call: NA
cdr3_nt: TGTGCCAGCAGCGGTTCCGGGAGCGGCTCCCCAGATACGCAGTATTTT
cdr3_aa: CASSGSGSGSPDTQYF

v_call: TRBV24-1
j_call: TRBJ1-2
clone_size: once
d_call: NA
cdr3_nt: TGTGCCACCAGCCCTCGGGTGGGTCCTAACTATGGCTACACCTTC
cdr3_aa: CATSPRVGPNYGYTF

v_call: TRBV10-3
j_call: TRBJ1-5
clone_size: NA
d_call: NA
cdr3_nt: TGTGCCATCAGTGAATCCGTTATAGCCCGGAAGCATCAGCCCCAGCATTTT
cdr3_aa: CAISESVIARKHQPQHF

v_call: TRBV7-9
j_call: TRBJ2-2
clone_size: NA
d_call: TRBD2
cdr3_nt: TGTGCCAGCAGGGGACTATCGAACACCGGGGAGCTGTTTTTT
cdr3_aa: CASRGLSNTGELFF

v_call: TRBV2
j_call: TRBJ1-3
clone_size: NA
d_call: NA
cdr3_nt: TGTGCCAGCCAGACAGTTTCTGGAAACACCATATATTTT
cdr3_aa: CASQTVSGNTIYF

v_call: TRBV3-1/TRBV3-2
j_call: TRBJ2-7
clone_size: NA
d_call: NA
cdr3_nt: TGTGCCAGCAGCCCCCTAGGTGGGCCCAGGGACTTC
cdr3_aa: CASSPLGGPRDF

v_call: TRBV10-3
j_call: TRBJ1-6
clone_size: NA
d_call: NA
cdr3_nt: TGTGCCATCAACCGGGAAGTCGGCTCACCCCTCCACTTT
cdr3_aa: CAINREVGSPLHF

v_call: TRBV20-1
j_call: TRBJ1-5
clone_size: once
d_call: NA
cdr3_nt: TGCAGTGCTAGTGGGGGAGCTTACAGCAATCAGCCCCAGCATTTT
cdr3_aa: CSASGGAYSNQPQHF

v_call: TRBV2
j_call: TRBJ1-5
clone_size: NA
d_call: TRBD1
cdr3_nt: TGTGCCAGCGTAGGACAGGACAATCAGCCCCAGCATTTT
cdr3_aa: CASVGQDNQPQHF

v_call: TRBV18
j_call: TRBJ1-1
clone_size: NA
d_call: NA
cdr3_nt: TGTGCCAGCTCACCAGCGAAGCTTGGGAACACTGAAGCTTTCTTT
cdr3_aa: CASSPAKLGNTEAFF

v_call: TRBV6-5
j_call: TRBJ1-2
clone_size: NA
d_call: NA
cdr3_nt: TGTGCCAGCAGTTCGCATAAGACAGGACCCAGGGATGGCTACACCTTC
cdr3_aa: CASSSHKTGPRDGYTF

v_call: TRBV5-1
j_call: TRBJ1-4
clone_size: NA
d_call: TRBD1
cdr3_nt: TGCGCCAGCAGCTCGGTACCCGGGACAGCAAATAATGAAAAACTGTTTTTT
cdr3_aa: CASSSVPGTANNEKLFF

v_call: TRBV28
j_call: TRBJ1-1
clone_size: NA
d_call: NA
cdr3_nt: TGTGCCAGCATTGAGACAGGTTTGAACACTGAAGCTTTCTTT
cdr3_aa: CASIETGLNTEAFF

v_call: TRBV28
j_call: TRBJ1-1
clone_size: NA
d_call: TRBD1
cdr3_nt: TGTGCCAGTCTGGGACAGGGGCTGGTGGGAATTGAAGCTTTCTTT
cdr3_aa: CASLGQGLVGIEAFF

v_call: TRBV5-5
j_call: TRBJ1-1
clone_size: NA
d_call: TRBD1
cdr3_nt: TGTGCCAGCAGCTTGACAGGGGCGGGAGGGAACACTGAAGCTTTCTTT
cdr3_aa: CASSLTGAGGNTEAFF

v_call: TRBV18
j_call: TRBJ2-1
clone_size: NA
d_call: NA
cdr3_nt: TGTGCCAGCTCACCATTCGACAGAAACGGTAATGAGCAGTTCTTC
cdr3_aa: CASSPFDRNGNEQFF